This T cell receptor beta chain comes out of a study of OX40 agonist ivuxolimab in advanced cancers. Study overall: Patients in the trial were receiving intravenous ivuxolimab every 2 weeks, at doses of 0.01 to 10 mg/kg. Two cutaneous melanoma patients and one hepatocellular carcinoma patient, three in all, had partial responses.

The length of the CDR3 is 15 residues. The V and J ends lost 2 bases and 3 bases respectively, with 11 bases between them. Germline V gene data show CDR1 as SGHKS and CDR2 as YYEKEE (reference sequence). Study results and caveats: On average, a greater number of expanded clones characterised CD8+ T cells relative to CD4+. The study did not work out the antigen specificity of the expanded peripheral T cells.

Here immunoSEQ multiplex PCR was the method, and the copy in TCRdb shows in-frame clones only, minus some. The sample yields about 53,000 clones, 84% seen once. Concerning this clone: What it recognizes is unknown.

The chain is built from TRBV5-5 and TRBJ2-2; D not certain. This sequence originates from an adult with an advanced solid tumor such as melanoma, head and neck, liver or kidney cancer. The sample consisted of CD4+ or CD8+ T cells sorted from blood, taken in a trial of the OX40 agonist ivuxolimab. The CDR3 DNA sequence: TGTGCCAGCAGCTTAGATAGGAAATACACCGGGGAGCTGTTTTTT. Translating it yields CASSLDRKYTGELFF.